Included here is one T cell receptor beta chain sequence, with context. V dropped 6 bases and J dropped 2 bases, with 11 bases sitting between them. Germline V CDR1 and CDR2: MDHEN, SYDVKM. This CDR3 contains 13 residues. The data derive from a study of blood T cell repertoires in COVID-19. The wider study: Specimens from acute and convalescent COVID-19 originated in the United States, Italy and Spain. Sources were T cells, B-cell-depleted T cells, or PBMCs; the material itself was cDNA or gDNA.

Method: immunoSEQ multiplex PCR; TCRdb's copy keeps in-frame clones and lacks some. The repertoire has about 72,000 clones, about 92% of them found once; the top ten carry approximately 9%. The rearrangement uses TRBV28 and TRBJ2-7; possibly TRBD1 for D (6 bases). This sequence originates from a human donor in a cohort sampled during active COVID-19. The sequenced material came from peripheral blood. The CDR3: CASRRTVTYEQYF. The CDR3 bases are TGTGCCAGCAGAAGGACAGTGACCTACGAGCAGTACTTC.